This is a list of T cell receptor beta chains from one sample in a study of Ad26.COV2.S vaccination and SARS-CoV-2 variants. Data came from immunoSEQ multiplex PCR; TCRdb stores just in-frame clones and leaves some out. This repertoire shows about half a million clones, about nine tenths found once; its top ten account for 1.7%. The input for sequencing was peripheral blood, taken in a trial of Ad26.COV2.S vaccine versus placebo. The receptor source for this set is a person aged 18-65 years who received the Ad26.COV2.S COVID-19 vaccine or a placebo. CDR3s include the opening cysteine and the closing phenylalanine or tryptophan. D genes are given only for firm matches. The size entry is marked missing in some rows and otherwise reads once, few, many or a size class.

CDR3aa: CASSEYNEQYF; CDR3nt: TGTGCCAGCAGTGAATATAACGAGCAGTACTTC; j_gene: TRBJ2-7; d_gene: NA; abundance: NA; v_gene: TRBV25-1
CDR3aa: CASSPRQFYGYTF; CDR3nt: TGTGCCAGCTCACCCCGACAGTTCTATGGCTACACCTTC; j_gene: TRBJ1-2; d_gene: NA; abundance: NA; v_gene: TRBV18
CDR3aa: CASSGGWNSPLHF; CDR3nt: TGTGCCAGTTCAGGGGGATGGAATTCACCCCTCCACTTT; j_gene: TRBJ1-6; d_gene: TRBD1; abundance: NA; v_gene: TRBV28
CDR3aa: CASRGTFPSSYNSPLHF; CDR3nt: TGTGCCAGCAGAGGGACATTTCCGAGCTCCTATAATTCACCCCTCCACTTT; j_gene: TRBJ1-6; d_gene: NA; abundance: many; v_gene: TRBV3-1/TRBV3-2
CDR3aa: CASSEGRLAKNIQYF; CDR3nt: TGTGCCAGCTCAGAGGGACGGCTAGCCAAAAACATTCAGTACTTC; j_gene: TRBJ2-4; d_gene: NA; abundance: NA; v_gene: TRBV18
CDR3aa: CASSPGTSLGYF; CDR3nt: TGTGCCAGCAGCCCAGGGACTAGCTTGGGGTACTTC; j_gene: TRBJ2-5; d_gene: TRBD2; abundance: NA; v_gene: TRBV7-9
CDR3aa: CSVVPNRDEQYF; CDR3nt: TGCAGCGTTGTACCCAACAGAGACGAGCAGTACTTC; j_gene: TRBJ2-7; d_gene: NA; abundance: few; v_gene: TRBV29-1
CDR3aa: CASRRGLAGDTQYF; CDR3nt: TGTGCCAGCAGGAGAGGACTAGCGGGAGATACGCAGTATTTT; j_gene: TRBJ2-3; d_gene: TRBD2; abundance: NA; v_gene: TRBV28
CDR3aa: CASSYSKGGRRETQYF; CDR3nt: TGTGCCAGCAGTTACTCGAAGGGGGGCCGTAGAGAGACCCAGTACTTC; j_gene: TRBJ2-5; d_gene: NA; abundance: NA; v_gene: TRBV6-2/TRBV6-3
CDR3aa: CAWSVHLPYEQYF; CDR3nt: TGTGCCTGGAGTGTACACTTACCCTACGAGCAGTACTTC; j_gene: TRBJ2-7; d_gene: NA; abundance: NA; v_gene: TRBV30
CDR3aa: CASSQDPFPGGRAGNEQFF; CDR3nt: TGTGCCAGCAGCCAAGATCCCTTTCCGGGCGGGAGGGCCGGCAATGAGCAGTTCTTC; j_gene: TRBJ2-1; d_gene: TRBD2; abundance: once; v_gene: TRBV3-1/TRBV3-2
CDR3aa: CASRRGEQFF; CDR3nt: TGTGCCAGCAGGAGGGGTGAGCAGTTCTTC; j_gene: TRBJ2-1; d_gene: NA; abundance: NA; v_gene: TRBV2
CDR3aa: CASSVAWSGRDTQYF; CDR3nt: TGTGCCAGCAGCGTAGCATGGTCCGGGAGAGATACGCAGTATTTT; j_gene: TRBJ2-3; d_gene: NA; abundance: NA; v_gene: TRBV9
CDR3aa: CASSLEGTPTDTQYF; CDR3nt: TGTGCCAGCAGCTTAGAAGGTACACCCACAGATACGCAGTATTTT; j_gene: TRBJ2-3; d_gene: NA; abundance: NA; v_gene: TRBV7-9
CDR3aa: CASSLVGVGANVLTF; CDR3nt: TGTGCCAGCAGCTTAGTGGGGGTTGGGGCCAACGTCCTGACTTTC; j_gene: TRBJ2-6; d_gene: NA; abundance: NA; v_gene: TRBV7-9
CDR3aa: CASSLLGNNEQFF; CDR3nt: TGTGCCAGCAGCTTATTGGGAAACAATGAGCAGTTCTTC; j_gene: TRBJ2-1; d_gene: NA; abundance: once; v_gene: TRBV7-9
CDR3aa: CAISGGQEQFF; CDR3nt: TGTGCCATCAGTGGGGGACAGGAGCAGTTCTTC; j_gene: TRBJ2-1; d_gene: TRBD1; abundance: NA; v_gene: TRBV10-3
CDR3aa: CASSPLSWVNRGSNYGYTF; CDR3nt: TGTGCCAGCTCACCGCTTAGCTGGGTCAACAGGGGTTCTAACTATGGCTACACCTTC; j_gene: TRBJ1-2; d_gene: TRBD1; abundance: NA; v_gene: TRBV18
CDR3aa: CASSWANMNTEAFF; CDR3nt: TGCGCCAGCAGCTGGGCCAACATGAACACTGAAGCTTTCTTT; j_gene: TRBJ1-1; d_gene: NA; abundance: NA; v_gene: TRBV5-1
CDR3aa: CASTPAGTNTGELFF; CDR3nt: TGTGCCAGCACCCCAGCGGGGACGAACACCGGGGAGCTGTTTTTT; j_gene: TRBJ2-2; d_gene: TRBD2; abundance: NA; v_gene: TRBV28
CDR3aa: CSVVRYNEQFF; CDR3nt: TGCAGCGTTGTTCGTTACAATGAGCAGTTCTTC; j_gene: TRBJ2-1; d_gene: NA; abundance: NA; v_gene: TRBV29-1
CDR3aa: CASSRGLAGMTDTQYF; CDR3nt: TGTGCCAGCAGTCGAGGACTAGCGGGAATGACAGATACGCAGTATTTT; j_gene: TRBJ2-3; d_gene: TRBD2; abundance: NA; v_gene: TRBV6-6
CDR3aa: CASSAANRFLGTYEQYF; CDR3nt: TGTGCCAGCAGCGCAGCCAACAGGTTCTTGGGCACCTACGAGCAGTACTTC; j_gene: TRBJ2-7; d_gene: NA; abundance: NA; v_gene: TRBV11-2
CDR3aa: CASSPLDSHNSPLHF; CDR3nt: TGTGCCAGCAGCCCCCTGGACAGTCATAATTCACCCCTCCACTTT; j_gene: TRBJ1-6; d_gene: NA; abundance: NA; v_gene: TRBV7-9
CDR3aa: CASSWGANQPQHF; CDR3nt: TGTGCCAGCAGTTGGGGGGCCAATCAGCCCCAGCATTTT; j_gene: TRBJ1-5; d_gene: NA; abundance: NA; v_gene: TRBV6-5
CDR3aa: CASSLGDVELFF; CDR3nt: TGTGCCAGCAGCTTGGGCGACGTAGAGCTGTTTTTT; j_gene: TRBJ2-2; d_gene: NA; abundance: NA; v_gene: TRBV7-9
CDR3aa: CASSLSPQNEAFF; CDR3nt: TGTGCCAGCAGCTTATCACCCCAGAATGAAGCTTTCTTT; j_gene: TRBJ1-1; d_gene: NA; abundance: NA; v_gene: TRBV7-6
CDR3aa: CASSDRALHF; CDR3nt: TGCGCCAGCAGCGACAGGGCCCTCCACTTT; j_gene: TRBJ1-6; d_gene: TRBD1; abundance: NA; v_gene: TRBV23-1
CDR3aa: CASSRQTGKETQYF; CDR3nt: TGTGCCAGCAGCCGCCAGACAGGGAAAGAGACCCAGTACTTC; j_gene: TRBJ2-5; d_gene: TRBD1; abundance: NA; v_gene: TRBV7-2
CDR3aa: CASDQSPDRGFNEQFF; CDR3nt: TGTGCCAGTGACCAATCCCCAGACAGGGGTTTCAATGAGCAGTTCTTC; j_gene: TRBJ2-1; d_gene: TRBD1; abundance: NA; v_gene: TRBV19
CDR3aa: CASSLGQGRDGYTF; CDR3nt: TGTGCCAGCAGTTTAGGACAGGGACGGGATGGCTACACCTTC; j_gene: TRBJ1-2; d_gene: TRBD1; abundance: NA; v_gene: TRBV2
CDR3aa: CASTSGQGDNEQFF; CDR3nt: TGTGCCAGCACCTCAGGACAGGGGGATAATGAGCAGTTCTTC; j_gene: TRBJ2-1; d_gene: TRBD1; abundance: NA; v_gene: TRBV28
CDR3aa: CASSLSGTKGNEQFF; CDR3nt: TGTGCCAGCAGCCTATCCGGGACTAAGGGCAATGAGCAGTTCTTC; j_gene: TRBJ2-1; d_gene: TRBD2; abundance: NA; v_gene: TRBV28
CDR3aa: CASTPGWAAWTGELFF; CDR3nt: TGTGCCAGCACCCCGGGGTGGGCGGCCTGGACCGGGGAGCTGTTTTTT; j_gene: TRBJ2-2; d_gene: NA; abundance: NA; v_gene: TRBV6-2/TRBV6-3
CDR3aa: CARASHIAGVYNEQFF; CDR3nt: TGTGCTAGGGCCTCCCATATAGCGGGAGTTTACAATGAGCAGTTCTTC; j_gene: TRBJ2-1; d_gene: TRBD2; abundance: NA; v_gene: TRBV12-5
CDR3aa: CASSFKGAGNTEAFF; CDR3nt: TGCGCCAGCAGCTTCAAGGGGGCGGGGAACACTGAAGCTTTCTTT; j_gene: TRBJ1-1; d_gene: TRBD1; abundance: NA; v_gene: TRBV5-1
CDR3aa: CASSQDWGEMNTEAFF; CDR3nt: TGTGCCAGCAGCCAAGATTGGGGGGAGATGAACACTGAAGCTTTCTTT; j_gene: TRBJ1-1; d_gene: NA; abundance: NA; v_gene: TRBV14